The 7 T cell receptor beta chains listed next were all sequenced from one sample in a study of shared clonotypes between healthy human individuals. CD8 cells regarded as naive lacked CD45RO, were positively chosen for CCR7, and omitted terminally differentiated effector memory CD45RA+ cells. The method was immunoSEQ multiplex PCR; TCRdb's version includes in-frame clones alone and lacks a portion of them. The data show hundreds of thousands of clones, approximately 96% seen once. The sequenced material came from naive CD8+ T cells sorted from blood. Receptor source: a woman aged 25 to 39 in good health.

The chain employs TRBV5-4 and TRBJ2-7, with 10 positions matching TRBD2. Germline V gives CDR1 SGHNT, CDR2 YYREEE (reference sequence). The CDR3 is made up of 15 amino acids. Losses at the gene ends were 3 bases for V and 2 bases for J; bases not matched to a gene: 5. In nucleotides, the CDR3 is TGTGCCAGCAGCTGGACTAGCGGAAATACCTACGAGCAGTACTTC. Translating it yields CASSWTSGNTYEQYF. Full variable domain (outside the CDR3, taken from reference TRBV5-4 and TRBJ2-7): ETGVTQSPTHLIKTRGQQVTLRCSSQSGHNTVSWYQQALGQGPQFIFQYYREEENGRGNFPPRFSGLQFPNYSSELNVNALELDDSALYLCASSWTSGNTYEQYFGPGTRLTVT.

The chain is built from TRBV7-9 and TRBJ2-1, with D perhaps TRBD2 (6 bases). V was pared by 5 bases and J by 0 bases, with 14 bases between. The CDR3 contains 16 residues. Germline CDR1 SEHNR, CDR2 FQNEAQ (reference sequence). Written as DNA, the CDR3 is TGTGCCAGCAGCCCTCGGGCGGGGAGCTCCTACAATGAGCAGTTCTTC. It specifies CASSPRAGSSYNEQFF.

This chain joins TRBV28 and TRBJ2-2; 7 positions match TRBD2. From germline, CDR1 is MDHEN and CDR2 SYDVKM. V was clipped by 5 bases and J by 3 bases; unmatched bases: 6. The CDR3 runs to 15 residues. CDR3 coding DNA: TGTGCCAGCAGTACCGGGACTATCCACACCGGGGAGCTGTTTTTT. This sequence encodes CASSTGTIHTGELFF.

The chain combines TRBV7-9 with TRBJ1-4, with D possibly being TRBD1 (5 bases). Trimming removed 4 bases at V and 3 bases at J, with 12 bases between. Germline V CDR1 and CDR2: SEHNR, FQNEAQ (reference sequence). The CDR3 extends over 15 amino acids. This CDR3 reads CASSSSTDANEKLFF. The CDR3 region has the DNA TGTGCCAGCAGCTCATCGACAGATGCTAATGAAAAACTGTTTTTT.

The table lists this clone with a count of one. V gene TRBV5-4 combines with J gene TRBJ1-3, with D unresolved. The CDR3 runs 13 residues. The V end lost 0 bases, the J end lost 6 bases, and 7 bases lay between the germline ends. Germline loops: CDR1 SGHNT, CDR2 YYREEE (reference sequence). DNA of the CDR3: TGTGCCAGCAGCTTGGTCGGCGAAAACACCATATATTTT. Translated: CASSLVGENTIYF.

CDR3 sequence (DNA): TGTGCCAGCAGCGTCCGGACCCGAGGATCCTACAATGAGCAGTTCTTC. This gives the protein CASSVRTRGSYNEQFF. The rearrangement links TRBV9 to TRBJ2-1; D unresolved. V lost 2 bases to trimming and J lost 1 base, with 13 bases between them. Germline-derived CDR1 and CDR2 are SGDLS and YYNGEE. This CDR3 is built from 16 residues.

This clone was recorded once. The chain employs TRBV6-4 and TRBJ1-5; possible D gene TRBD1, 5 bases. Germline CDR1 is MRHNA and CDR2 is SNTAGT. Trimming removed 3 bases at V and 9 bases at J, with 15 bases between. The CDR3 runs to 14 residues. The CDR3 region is CASSEGPGGPPQHF. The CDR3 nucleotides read TGTGCCAGCAGTGAGGGGCCAGGTGGTCCGCCCCAGCATTTT.